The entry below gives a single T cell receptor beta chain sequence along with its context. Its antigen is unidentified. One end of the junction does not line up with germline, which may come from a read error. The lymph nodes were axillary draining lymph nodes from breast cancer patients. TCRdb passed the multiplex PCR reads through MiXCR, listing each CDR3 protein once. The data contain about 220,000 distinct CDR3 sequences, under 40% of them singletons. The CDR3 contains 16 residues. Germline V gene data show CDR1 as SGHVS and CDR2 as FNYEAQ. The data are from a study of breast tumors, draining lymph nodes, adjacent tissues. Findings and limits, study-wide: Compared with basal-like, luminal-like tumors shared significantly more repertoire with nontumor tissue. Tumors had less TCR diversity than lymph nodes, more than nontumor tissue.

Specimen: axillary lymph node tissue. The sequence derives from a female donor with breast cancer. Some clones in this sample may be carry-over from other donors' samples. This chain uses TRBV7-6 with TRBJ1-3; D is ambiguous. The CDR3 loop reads CASSLEGHASRNTIYF. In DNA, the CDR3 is TGTGCCAGCAGCTTAGAGGGTCACGCCTCTCGAAACACCATATATTTT.